This TCR beta chain was identified during a study of Ad26.COV2.S vaccination and SARS-CoV-2 variants. Study-level background: The Ad26.COV2.S arm of the COV1001 trial was where the donor was placed. Findings and limits, study-wide: Vaccine recipients had higher spike-specific TCR breadth than placebo recipients. CD8+ and CD4+ T cells specific for spike reportedly responded with substantial breadth after vaccination. It was found that vaccine and placebo recipients had similar non-spike TCR breadth.

Sequencing used immunoSEQ multiplex PCR; TCRdb keeps in-frame clones, though not all of them. This sample has 300,000 to 350,000 clones; almost 90% occur once, and the top ten carry 5.5%. Treatment specified: 15 to 20 received Ad26.COV2.S at low or high dose, single or two shots; several received placebo; per-sample allocation not given. Day 63 after the first vaccine or placebo injection was the time point for sampling. A note on this clone: Its antigen is currently unknown.

The sequence came from a person between 18 and 60 years old who received the Ad26.COV2.S COVID-19 vaccine or a placebo. Sample: peripheral blood, taken in a trial of Ad26.COV2.S vaccine versus placebo.

CDR3 nucleotide sequence: TGTGCCAGCAGCTTAGGAAACGCCGGTCGGGAGGGCTACACCTTC. Its translation is CASSLGNAGREGYTF. The V call is TRBV7-2, the J call TRBJ1-2; D gene unclear. Germline CDR1 SGHTA, CDR2 FQGNSA. The V and J ends lost 1 base and 8 bases respectively, with 17 bases between them. The CDR3 totals 15 residues.